This TCR beta chain was captured by sequencing in a study of PD-L1 blockade in urothelial cancer. Clones were read by immunoSEQ multiplex PCR, and TCRdb kept only the in-frame ones, dropping some. The data hold tens of thousands of clones, with approximately 88% observed a single time. Time point here: pretreatment peripheral blood. This CDR3 contains 15 residues. Germline V CDR1 and CDR2: SGHAT, FQNNGV. V was pared by 1 base and J by 2 bases, with 4 bases of the junction left unmatched. A single count supports this clone. Sample: PBMCs, taken around atezolizumab (anti-PD-L1) treatment. The J gene is TRBJ1-2, the V gene TRBV11-2; 7 nucleotides align to TRBD1. The TCR sequence derives from a woman aged 60-75 years with urothelial cancer. In DNA, the CDR3 is TGTGCCAGCAGCTTAGGAGCAGGGGGGAACTATGGCTACACCTTC. Translation: CASSLGAGGNYGYTF.